Sequencing of this T cell receptor beta chain was carried out in a study of beta chain features in type 1 diabetes. Expressed TCRB transcripts were sequenced, since all the RNA that had been isolated was reverse transcribed. Measured with immunoSEQ multiplex PCR; TCRdb has only the in-frame clones, and not every one. The top ten hold less than 0.06% of the sample, which has 430,000 or so clones, more than 9.5% seen once. CDR1 is SGDLS and CDR2 is YYNGEE in the germline V gene. Trimming removed 2 bases from V and 0 bases from J, with 11 bases in between. The CDR3 spans 16 residues. This clone came up a few times.

This receptor was taken from a woman aged 18-35 years in good health. Sequenced sample: naive CD4+ T cells from blood. The genes are TRBV9 and TRBJ2-2, with a tentative D call TRBD1 (5 bases). In DNA form, the CDR3 reads TGTGCCAGCAGCGTGAATCGCAGGGCGAACACCGGGGAGCTGTTTTTT. Translation: CASSVNRRANTGELFF.